A selection of T cell receptor beta chains follows, all from one sample in a study of blood T cell repertoires in COVID-19. The data were produced by immunoSEQ multiplex PCR, yet TCRdb's version contains in-frame clones alone and is incomplete. The sample yields 200,000 to 250,000 clones, roughly four fifths seen once. Sequencing was carried out using PBMCs or T cells enriched from blood (not recorded which). Every receptor here comes from an older woman who had recovered from COVID-19. CDR3s include the opening cysteine and the closing phenylalanine or tryptophan. The order of the fields is D gene, V gene, clone size, J gene, CDR3 protein, CDR3 DNA. A D gene is named only where the DNA matches it firmly. Clone size is given for some rows only: seen once, a few or many times, or a class if the clone is expanded.

.	TRBV11-3	.	TRBJ1-1	CASRRSKGDTEAFF	TGTGCCAGCAGGCGTAGTAAAGGGGACACTGAAGCTTTCTTT
TRBD1	TRBV23-1	.	TRBJ1-5	CASSRDRGNQPQHF	TGCGCCAGCAGTCGGGACAGGGGCAATCAGCCCCAGCATTTT
TRBD1	TRBV6-5	once	TRBJ1-1	CASSRGQGRAFF	TGTGCCAGCAGCCGTGGACAGGGCCGAGCTTTCTTT
.	TRBV7-9	.	TRBJ2-2	CASSLRQAFGELFF	TGTGCCAGCAGCTTACGGCAGGCCTTCGGGGAGCTGTTTTTT
.	TRBV11-2	.	TRBJ2-7	CASSLWRRPGGQVEQYF	TGTGCCAGCAGCTTATGGCGCCGACCGGGGGGCCAGGTCGAGCAGTACTTC
.	TRBV12-5	.	TRBJ2-5	CASGPDSQETQYF	TGTGCTAGTGGTCCGGACAGCCAAGAGACCCAGTACTTC
.	TRBV2	once	TRBJ1-5	CASSEAPWPGQLTREVNQPQHF	TGTGCCAGCAGTGAAGCCCCGTGGCCGGGACAACTCACAAGGGAAGTCAATCAGCCCCAGCATTTT
.	TRBV19	.	TRBJ1-3	CASSFRNTIYF	TGTGCCAGTAGCTTCCGAAACACCATATATTTT
TRBD2	TRBV11-1	once	TRBJ2-2	CASSLPSGIVAGELFF	TGTGCCAGCAGCTTACCCAGCGGGATAGTAGCCGGGGAGCTGTTTTTT
.	TRBV4-3	.	TRBJ1-3	CASSQSGSGNTIYF	TGCGCCAGCAGCCAATCGGGGTCTGGAAACACCATATATTTT
TRBD1	TRBV6-5	.	TRBJ2-1	CASSLGTGGYEQFF	TGTGCCAGCAGCCTCGGGACAGGGGGCTATGAGCAGTTCTTC
.	TRBV28	.	TRBJ2-3	CASSPGTSPGTQYF	TGTGCCAGCAGTCCCGGGACAAGTCCAGGTACGCAGTATTTT
.	TRBV10-2	.	TRBJ1-5	CASSHRERDQPQHF	TGCGCCAGCAGCCACAGGGAAAGGGATCAGCCCCAGCATTTT
.	TRBV7-2	.	TRBJ1-2	CASRAPGASGYTF	TGTGCCAGCAGGGCCCCAGGGGCGAGTGGCTACACCTTC
TRBD1	TRBV6-5	.	TRBJ1-2	CASSSQDRTYGYTF	TGTGCCAGCAGTTCCCAGGACAGGACTTATGGCTACACCTTC
.	TRBV5-6	.	TRBJ1-3	CASSWARDYSGNTIYF	TGTGCCAGCAGCTGGGCTCGTGACTACTCTGGAAACACCATATATTTT
TRBD2	TRBV5-3	once	TRBJ2-5	CARSCGLAGGFSKTQYF	TGTGCCAGAAGCTGCGGACTAGCGGGGGGGTTTTCGAAGACCCAGTACTTC
TRBD1	TRBV7-2	.	TRBJ2-7	CASSFSPGGPSYEQYF	TGTGCCAGCAGCTTTTCCCCAGGGGGCCCTTCCTACGAGCAGTACTTC
.	TRBV5-6	.	TRBJ2-1	CASSLETSRPYNEQFF	TGTGCCAGCAGCTTGGAAACTAGCCGTCCTTACAATGAGCAGTTCTTC
.	TRBV11-2	.	TRBJ2-2	CASSLELAMNTGELFF	TGTGCCAGCAGCTTAGAGCTGGCCATGAACACCGGGGAGCTGTTTTTT